This T cell receptor beta chain was recorded in a study of blood T cell repertoires in COVID-19. Germline lookup yields CDR1 SQVTM and CDR2 ANQGSEA. Trimming stripped 5 bases from V and 4 bases from J, with 14 bases between. The CDR3 length is 13 residues. In the original processing: By means of reference gene primer amplification, nucleated cell counts were estimated. The assay was immunoSEQ multiplex PCR, and TCRdb's table has in-frame clones only and misses some. V and J calls and clone size are as listed in that table; D and trimming were resolved from the DNA. This table has around 80,000 clones, about 80% appearing once.

The V call is TRBV29-1, the J call TRBJ1-1, with D tentatively TRBD1 (5 bases). The sequence was collected from a human donor in a cohort sampled during active COVID-19. Sequencing was carried out using peripheral blood. The CDR3 loop reads CSVQNRMSTEAFF. The CDR3 DNA follows: TGCAGCGTTCAAAACAGGATGAGCACTGAAGCTTTCTTT.